The clone carrying this TCR beta chain came up a few times. No antigen is known for it. CDR1 and CDR2 (germline): LGHDT, YNNKEL (reference sequence). There are 15 residues in the CDR3. V shed 0 bases and J shed 5 bases, with 11 bases lying between them. The data belong to a study of response to subunit inactivated influenza vaccine. TCRdb re-derived calls from the RT-PCR reads in MiXCR, one entry per CDR3 protein. The sample shows 600,000 to 850,000 distinct CDR3 sequences, 13% to 15% of them seen only once. Study results and caveats: Authors suggested seasonal influenza vaccinations each recruit few new T cells.

J is TRBJ2-1 and V is TRBV3-1; D is uncertain. Material: PBMCs from blood, obtained around 15 days before vaccination. The TCR comes from a man aged 50-60 years who received an inactivated influenza vaccine. For the CDR3, the DNA is TGTGCCAGCAGCCAAGAAAGGGTCGGTAACAATGAGCAGTTCTTC. This gives the protein CASSQERVGNNEQFF.